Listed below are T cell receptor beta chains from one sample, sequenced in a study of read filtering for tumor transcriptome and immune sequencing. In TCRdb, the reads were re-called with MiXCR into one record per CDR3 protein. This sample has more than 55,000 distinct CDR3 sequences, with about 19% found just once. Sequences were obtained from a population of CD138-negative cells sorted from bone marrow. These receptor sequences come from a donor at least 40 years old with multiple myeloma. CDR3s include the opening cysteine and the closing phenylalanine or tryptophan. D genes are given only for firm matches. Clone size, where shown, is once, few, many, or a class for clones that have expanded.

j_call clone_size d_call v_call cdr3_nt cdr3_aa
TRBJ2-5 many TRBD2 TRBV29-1 TGCAGCGTTGAGTGGCTAGCGGGGCTCCAAGAGACCCAGTACTTC CSVEWLAGLQETQYF
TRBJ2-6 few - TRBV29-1 TGCAGCGTTAGGGGTTCTGGGGCCAGCGTCCTGACTTTC CSVRGSGASVLTF
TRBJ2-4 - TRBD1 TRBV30 TGTGCCTGGAGTGTTCTAGGGACAGGGTTCTTC CAWSVLGTGFF
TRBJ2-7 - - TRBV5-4 TGTGCCAGCAGCTTGGCACCGGGAGTAGCCTACGAGCAGTACTTC CASSLAPGVAYEQYF
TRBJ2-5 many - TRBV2 TGTGCCAGCAGCGCGGGACAGCAAGAGACCCAGTACTTC CASSAGQQETQYF
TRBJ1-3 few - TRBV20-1 TGCAGTGCTAAGCGGGGAAACACCATATATTTT CSAKRGNTIYF
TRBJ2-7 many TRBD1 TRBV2 TGTGCCAGCAGTGTAGGACAGGGGGCTTTAGACGAGCAGTACTTC CASSVGQGALDEQYF
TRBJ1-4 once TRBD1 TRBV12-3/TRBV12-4 TGTGCCAGCAGCCCGACAGGGGCGCTTAATGAAAAACTGTTTTTT CASSPTGALNEKLFF
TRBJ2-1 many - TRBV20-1 TGCAGTGCTAGAGATGCATACGGGCCCGAGCAGTTCTTC CSARDAYGPEQFF
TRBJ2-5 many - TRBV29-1 TGCAGCGTTGAAGATCGAGGGTACCAAGAGACCCAGTACTTC CSVEDRGYQETQYF
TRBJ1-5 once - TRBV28 TGTGCCTGCAACGACCTTGGGACGGAAAATCAGCCCCAGCATTTT CACNDLGTENQPQHF
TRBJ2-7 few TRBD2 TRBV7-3 TGTGCCAGCAGCTTAGAGGCTAGCGGGAGCTACGAGCAGTACTTC CASSLEASGSYEQYF
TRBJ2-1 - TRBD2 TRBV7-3 TGTACCAGCAGCCTGAAGATAGGAGCGGGGGGTTGGAATGAGCAGTTCTTC CTSSLKIGAGGWNEQFF
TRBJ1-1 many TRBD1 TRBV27 TGTGCCAGCACCCAACGGACAGGTAGTCGAAGGAACACTGAAGCTTTCTTT CASTQRTGSRRNTEAFF
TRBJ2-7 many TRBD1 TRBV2 TGTGCCAGCAGACTCGGGACAGGGGGCCTCGAGCAGTACTTC CASRLGTGGLEQYF
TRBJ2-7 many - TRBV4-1 TGCGCCAGCAGCCCCTTGGGGGCCCTGGTCCACCACGAGCAGTACTTC CASSPLGALVHHEQYF
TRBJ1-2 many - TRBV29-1 TGCAGCGTTGACGCGCCGGGACTGACCCTCGATGGCTACACCTTC CSVDAPGLTLDGYTF
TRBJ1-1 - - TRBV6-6 TGTGCCAGCAGAGACAGTAACACTGAAGCTTTCTTT CASRDSNTEAFF
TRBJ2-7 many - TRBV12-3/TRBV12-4 TGTGCCAGCAGTTTGGTGGAAACCTACGAGCAGTACTTC CASSLVETYEQYF
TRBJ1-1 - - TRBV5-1 TGCGCCAGCAGCTTGTTTGGGGTCGAAGGCACTGAAGCTTTCTTT CASSLFGVEGTEAFF
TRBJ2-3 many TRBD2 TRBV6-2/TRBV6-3 TGTGCCAGCAGCCCCCGACTAGCGGACACAGATACGCAGTATTTT CASSPRLADTDTQYF
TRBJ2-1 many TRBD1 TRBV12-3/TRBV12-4 TGTGCCAGCAGGGACAGGGGTTCTAGCTCCTACAATGAGCAGTTCTTC CASRDRGSSSYNEQFF
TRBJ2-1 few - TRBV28 TGTGCCAGCAGGAGGGGGGGACTCTACAATGAGCAGTTCTTC CASRRGGLYNEQFF
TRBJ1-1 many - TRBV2 TGTGCCAGCATCGGGTGGGTAGGCACTGAAGCTTTCTTT CASIGWVGTEAFF
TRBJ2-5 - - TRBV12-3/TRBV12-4 TGTGCCAGCCATAGGGGGTCCCAAGAGACCCAGTACTTC CASHRGSQETQYF
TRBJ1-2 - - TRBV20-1 TGCAGTGCTAGAGATTGGGAGGGTTTGGATTATGGCTACACCTTC CSARDWEGLDYGYTF
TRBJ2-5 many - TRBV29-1 TGCAGCGTTGAATGGAAGGGAGGAATCCAAGAGACCCAGTACTTC CSVEWKGGIQETQYF
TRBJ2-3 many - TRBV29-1 TGCAGCGTTGGGGCAGGAACCACAGATACGCAGTATTTT CSVGAGTTDTQYF
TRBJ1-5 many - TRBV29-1 TGCAGCGTTGCCCAGGGGAAGAGCAATCAGCCCCAGCATTTT CSVAQGKSNQPQHF
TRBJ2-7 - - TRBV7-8 TGTGCCAGCTGCCCGGACTCTTACGAGCAGTACTTC CASCPDSYEQYF
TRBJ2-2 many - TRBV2 TGTGCCAGCAGTGAGGAAGACAGGACCCCCGACACCGGGGAGCTGTTTTTT CASSEEDRTPDTGELFF
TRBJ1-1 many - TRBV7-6 TGTGCCAGCAGCCCAAGGCAGGGGTCCGAAGCTTTCTTT CASSPRQGSEAFF
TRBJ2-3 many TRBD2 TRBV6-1 TGTGCCAGCGGGACTACTAGCACAGATACGCAGTATTTT CASGTTSTDTQYF
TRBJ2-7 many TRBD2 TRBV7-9 TGTGCCAGCAGCCCGTACCCGGGACTAGCGACAGACGAGCAGTACTTC CASSPYPGLATDEQYF
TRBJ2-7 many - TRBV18 TGTGCCAGCTCGCACAAGGCTCGGTACGATGATTACGAGCAGTACTTC CASSHKARYDDYEQYF
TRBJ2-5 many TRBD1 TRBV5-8 TGTGCCAGCAGCTTAGGACAGGGCGGGCAAGAGACCCAGTACTTC CASSLGQGGQETQYF
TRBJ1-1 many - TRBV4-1 TGCGCCAGCAGCCAGGCTAACAGGGCGGCGTACACTGAAGCTTTCTTT CASSQANRAAYTEAFF
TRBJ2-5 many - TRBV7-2 TGTGCCAGCAGCCCCCAAGGGGGAGAGACCCAGTACTTC CASSPQGGETQYF
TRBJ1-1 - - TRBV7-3 TGTGCCAGCAGCCTCAATGGCTTGGACACTGAAGCTTTCTTT CASSLNGLDTEAFF
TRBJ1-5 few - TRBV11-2 TGTGCCAGCAGTCAAGGGAGTAGCAATCAGCCCCAGCATTTT CASSQGSSNQPQHF
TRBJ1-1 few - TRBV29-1 TGCAGCGTTGGGGGCCGGGGTAGCACTGAAGCTTTCTTT CSVGGRGSTEAFF
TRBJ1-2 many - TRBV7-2 TGTGCCAGCAGCGTACAGGCTGTTCGGCGAGGCTACACCTTC CASSVQAVRRGYTF
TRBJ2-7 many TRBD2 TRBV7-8 TGTGCCAGCAGCTTAGGAGTCGGCGGGGGGACCTCCGAGCAGTACTTC CASSLGVGGGTSEQYF
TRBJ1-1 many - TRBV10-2 TGCGCCAGCAGTGAGGTGGACTCCGTGAGGGCTTTCTTT CASSEVDSVRAFF
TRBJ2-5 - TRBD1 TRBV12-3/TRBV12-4 TGTGCCAGCAGTGACTTGGACAGGACCCAGACCCAGTACTTC CASSDLDRTQTQYF
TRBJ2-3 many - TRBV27 TGTGCCAGCAGTTTTTTGGCGCAATGGACGGATACGCAGTATTTT CASSFLAQWTDTQYF
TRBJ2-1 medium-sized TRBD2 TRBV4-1 TGCGCCAGCAGCCAAGATCTGGAGCGGGAGCGACACAATGAGCAGTTCTTC CASSQDLERERHNEQFF
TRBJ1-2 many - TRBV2 TGTGCCAGCAGTGAAGCCCCATATGGCTACACCTTC CASSEAPYGYTF
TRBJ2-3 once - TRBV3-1 TGTGCCAGCACCCTCGGGACCTTAACAGATACGCAGTATTTT CASTLGTLTDTQYF